Each of the 22 T cell receptor beta chains below was sequenced from the same sample in a study of T cells in Graves' hyperthyroidism and ophthalmopathy. TCR beta CDR3 sequences were amplified from RNA transcripts. The study used the HTBI primer set for a first-round RT-PCR of the TCR CDR3. TCRdb redid the calling of the multiplex PCR reads with MiXCR, one entry per CDR3 protein. The sample lists 500,000 or so distinct CDR3 sequences, 17% seen once, with 17% in the top ten. What was sequenced was blood. Receptors were obtained from a woman in her late teens or twenties with Graves' ophthalmopathy.

CDR3 loop: CASSLGVATGPLGQYF. The CDR3 DNA follows: TGTGCCAGCAGTTTAGGGGTGGCGACAGGCCCTCTTGGGCAGTACTTC. The J gene is TRBJ2-7, the V gene TRBV12-3 or TRBV12-4; D is possibly TRBD1 (6 bases). The CDR3 has 16 amino acids. V was clipped by 1 base and J by 9 bases, with 22 bases between them.

The sample holds one count of this clonotype. V gene TRBV6-5 combines with J gene TRBJ1-1; 9 positions agree with TRBD1. The CDR3 length is 15 residues. The junction had 6 bases not matched to a gene; V was cut back by 2 bases and J by 5 bases. Germline V gives CDR1 MNHEY, CDR2 SVGAGI. The CDR3 nucleotides are TGTGCCAGCAGTTACACGAGACAGGGGGGAACTGAAGCTTTCTTT. Protein product: CASSYTRQGGTEAFF.

This clonotype has ten or more counts. This chain connects TRBV6-5 to TRBJ2-7, with 7 bases identical to TRBD2. Germline V lookup: CDR1 MNHEY, CDR2 SVGAGI. This CDR3 spans 16 amino acids. V shed 2 bases and J 0 bases; nucleotides not matched to a gene: 7. The CDR3 is CASSYRSSGSSYEQYF. In nucleotides, the CDR3 is TGTGCCAGCAGTTACCGTTCTAGCGGTAGCTCCTACGAGCAGTACTTC.

Ten or more counts support this clonotype. The gene calls are TRBV27 and TRBJ2-2; 8 bases map to TRBD2. J gave up 2 bases and V 6 bases, and 5 bases lay outside the gene matches. CDR1 is MNHEY and CDR2 is SMNVEV in the germline V gene (reference sequence). CDR3 length: 15 residues. The CDR3 DNA sequence: TGTGCCAGCAGCTTGAGCGGGGGAAACACCGGGGAGCTGTTTTTT. Its protein product is CASSLSGGNTGELFF.

This clonotype was recorded a few times. The chain uses TRBV3-1 and TRBJ2-3, with no clear D. Germline-derived CDR1 and CDR2 are LGHDT and YNNKEL (reference sequence). The CDR3 runs to 13 residues. V was clipped by 2 bases and J by 6 bases, with 9 bases between them. The CDR3 region is CASSQNTDDTQYF. The CDR3 DNA sequence: TGTGCCAGCAGCCAAAACACTGATGATACGCAGTATTTT.

This clonotype was detected only a few times. The chain couples TRBV7-6 to TRBJ1-6; D gene uncertain. Per germline, CDR1 SGHVS and CDR2 FNYEAQ. V shed 1 base and J shed 13 bases, with 17 bases lying between them. This CDR3 is built from 15 residues. CDR3 sequence: CASSLEPRMIGPLHF. CDR3 in DNA: TGTGCCAGCAGCTTAGAACCGAGGATGATCGGGCCCCTCCACTTT.

In this sample, this clonotype turned up many times. The chain has TRBV20-1 and TRBJ1-2; unclear D gene. CDR1 is DFQATT and CDR2 is SNEGSKA in the germline V gene (reference sequence). The CDR3 sequence is 14 residues long. Trimming removed 0 bases at V and 2 bases at J, with 10 bases between. The CDR3 reads CSAREWAANYGYTF. In DNA, the CDR3 is TGCAGTGCTAGAGAATGGGCCGCGAACTATGGCTACACCTTC.

This clonotype was seen ten or more times. The chain couples TRBV7-9 to TRBJ2-2, with D possibly TRBD2 on 5 matching bases. The CDR3 is made up of 16 amino acids. The germline V gene has CDR1 SEHNR and CDR2 FQNEAQ (reference sequence). V dropped 1 base and J dropped 4 bases, with 13 bases sitting between them. This chain's CDR3 is CASSLGRGGGTGELFF. The CDR3 bases are TGTGCCAGCAGCTTAGGTCGGGGTGGAGGCACCGGGGAGCTGTTTTTT.

This clonotype appeared many times. The chain recombines TRBV5-8 with TRBJ1-4; maybe TRBD1 (5 bases). The CDR3 covers 16 residues. The V gene's germline CDR1 is SGHTS and CDR2 YDEGEE. V was pared by 3 bases and J by 0 bases, with 12 bases between. This chain's CDR3 is CASSSGGTTTNEKLFF. The CDR3 DNA reads as TGTGCCAGCAGCTCGGGGGGGACGACAACTAATGAAAAACTGTTTTTT.

This clonotype occurred a few times. V usage is TRBV19 and J usage is TRBJ1-3; tentative D call: TRBD1 (5 bases). The CDR3 has 15 amino acids. The germline V gene encodes CDR1 LNHDA and CDR2 SQIVND (reference sequence). Between the trimmed V and J ends, which lost 7 bases and 0 bases, there was a span of 13 bases. CDR3 residues: CASTQGRSSGNTIYF. The CDR3 DNA reads TGTGCCAGTACCCAGGGACGGAGCTCTGGAAACACCATATATTTT.

V is TRBV29-1 and J is TRBJ1-1; 11 positions agree with TRBD1. The germline gives CDR1 SQVTM, CDR2 ANQGSEA. The CDR3 totals 12 residues. V lost 7 bases to trimming and J lost 7 bases; unmatched junction nucleotides: 5. The CDR3 is CSGGQGASEAFF. The DNA for the CDR3 is TGCAGCGGCGGACAGGGGGCTAGTGAAGCTTTCTTT.

This clonotype has only a few counts. This chain connects TRBV10-3 to TRBJ1-1; D unclear. The germline V gene encodes CDR1 ENHRY and CDR2 SYGVKD. This CDR3 is 13 amino acids long. Between the trimmed V and J ends, which lost 7 bases and 1 base, there was a span of 10 bases. The CDR3 region is CAITSQENTEAFF. For the CDR3, the DNA is TGTGCCATCACTTCACAAGAGAACACTGAAGCTTTCTTT.

The chain has TRBV9 and TRBJ1-1, with D possibly TRBD1 on 6 matching bases. V lost 0 bases and J lost 2, with 11 bases in between. The germline CDR1 and CDR2 sequences are SGDLS and YYNGEE. This CDR3 is 15 amino acids long. The CDR3 here is CASSVEGTPNTEAFF. CDR3 sequence (DNA): TGTGCCAGCAGCGTAGAAGGGACACCTAACACTGAAGCTTTCTTT.

This clonotype appeared many times. The chain links TRBV10-3 to TRBJ2-1, with 10 bases lining up with TRBD2. The CDR3 extends over 17 amino acids. V shed 3 bases, J shed 5 bases, and the junction held 10 bases outside the gene matches. Germline V gene lookup returns CDR1 ENHRY and CDR2 SYGVKD. The DNA of the CDR3 is TGTGCCATCAGTGATCTCCCAGCGGGAGGGCCGGACAATGAGCAGTTCTTC. Translation: CAISDLPAGGPDNEQFF.

This clonotype showed up many times. V and J are TRBV5-5 and TRBJ1-6, with D perhaps matching TRBD1 (5 bases). V was shortened by 4 bases and J by 8 bases, with 10 bases between the two germline ends. This CDR3 has 13 residues. CDR1 and CDR2 from the germline V gene are SGHKS and YYEKEE (reference sequence). CDR3 DNA sequence: TGTGCCAGCAGCGCCAGGGTGGATTCACCCCTCCACTTT. Residues: CASSARVDSPLHF.

Many counts were recorded for this clonotype. The DNA of the CDR3 is TGCGCCAGCAGTGAGTCGAAAATCGGGGAAGGCACTGAAGCTTTCTTT. Protein sequence: CASSESKIGEGTEAFF. This chain uses TRBV10-1 with TRBJ1-1, with D unclear. This CDR3 spans 16 amino acids. Trimming removed 0 bases at V and 4 bases at J, with 15 bases between. Germline CDR1 is WNHNN and CDR2 is SYGVQD (reference sequence).

This clonotype was picked up many times. V gene TRBV29-1 combines with J gene TRBJ1-2; 12 bases match TRBD1. The germline gives CDR1 SQVTM, CDR2 ANQGSEA. The CDR3 runs 15 residues. Trimming removed 4 bases from V and 4 bases from J; junction bases left unmatched: 7. CDR3 amino acids: CSVAGTGGERYGYTF. The CDR3 nucleotides are TGCAGCGTTGCCGGGACAGGGGGCGAGCGCTATGGCTACACCTTC.

This chain links TRBV11-2 with TRBJ2-7; 7 bases align to TRBD2. J was trimmed by 7 bases and V by 6 bases; bases with no gene match: 12. The germline gives CDR1 SGHAT, CDR2 FQNNGV. CDR3 size: 14 residues. The DNA of the CDR3 is TGTGCCAGCAGTGAACGGGAGGCGATGGGGGAGCAGTACTTC. As protein: CASSEREAMGEQYF. The full variable domain, rest sourced from reference TRBV11-2 and TRBJ2-7, is EAGVAQSPRYKIIEKRQSVAFWCNPISGHATLYWYQQILGQGPKLLIQFQNNGVVDDSQLPKDRFSAERLKGVDSTLKIQPAKLEDSAVYLCASSEREAMGEQYFGPGTRLTVT.

This clonotype was counted many times. The chain links TRBV28 to TRBJ2-1; 7 bases fit TRBD2. Looked up from germline, CDR1 is MDHEN and CDR2 is SYDVKM. The CDR3 is 17 residues long. V shed 8 bases and J 0 bases; nucleotides not matched to a gene: 13. Here the CDR3 reads CASVMRGSGPSYNEQFF. CDR3 nucleotide sequence: TGTGCCAGCGTAATGCGGGGTAGCGGGCCCTCCTACAATGAGCAGTTCTTC.

This clonotype appeared many times. A junction end diverges from the germline sequence, so it may reflect a read error. The rearrangement uses TRBV2 and TRBJ1-2; D gene uncertain. The CDR3 covers 15 residues. In germline, CDR1 is SNHLY, CDR2 FYNNEI. CDR3 amino acids: CTSLLAIPFMHGYTF. The DNA for the CDR3 is TGTACCAGCCTTTTGGCAATCCCCTTTATGCATGGCTACACCTTC. The full variable domain, rest sourced from reference TRBV2 and TRBJ1-2, is EPEVTQTPSHQVTQMGQEVILRCVPISNHLYFYWYRQILGQKVEFLVSFYNNEISEKSEIFDDQFSVERPDGSNFTLKIRSTKLEDSAMYFCTSLLAIPFMHGYTFGSGTRLTVV.

This clonotype was recorded many times. The V call is TRBV6-1, the J call TRBJ1-1; D ambiguous. The germline V and J ends were trimmed by 5 bases and 5 bases, with 18 bases remaining between them. The CDR3 runs to 15 residues. CDR1 is MNHNS, CDR2 SASEGT, per germline. CDR3 in amino acids: CASSLGNRYGTEAFF. CDR3 nucleotide sequence: TGTGCCAGCAGTTTGGGAAATAGGTACGGGACTGAAGCTTTCTTT.

The chain is built from TRBV27 and TRBJ2-7; D ambiguous. CDR3 size: 14 residues. Germline V gene data show CDR1 as MNHEY and CDR2 as SMNVEV (reference sequence). The V gene lost 5 bases and the J gene lost 3 bases, with 14 bases spanning the gap. CDR3 loop: CASSIGYPDYEQYF. CDR3 coding DNA: TGTGCCAGCAGTATTGGTTACCCGGACTACGAGCAGTACTTC.